Following are 21 T cell receptor beta chains from one sample sequenced in a study of Ad26.COV2.S vaccination and SARS-CoV-2 variants. Treatment: around 19 received Ad26.COV2.S at low or high dose, single or two shots; 5 received placebo; per-sample allocation not given. Sample collection was performed on day 63 after the first vaccine or placebo injection. The repertoire was sequenced with immunoSEQ multiplex PCR; TCRdb's copy has only in-frame clones and lacks some. The profile shows hundreds of thousands of clones, 75% to 95% of them singletons. Specimen: peripheral blood, collected in a trial of Ad26.COV2.S vaccine versus placebo. Every receptor here comes from a person aged 18-60 years who received the Ad26.COV2.S COVID-19 vaccine or a placebo.

The chain links TRBV28 to TRBJ1-4, with no clear D. The V and J ends lost 2 bases and 3 bases respectively, with 7 bases between them. Germline V gene lookup returns CDR1 MDHEN and CDR2 SYDVKM. The CDR3 spans 14 residues. CDR3 sequence reads: CASSLPQSNEKLFF. DNA of the CDR3: TGTGCCAGCAGTTTACCCCAGTCTAATGAAAAACTGTTTTTT.

The rearrangement joins TRBV21-1 to TRBJ1-5. TRBV21-1 is a known pseudogene. This CDR3 has 16 amino acids. The CDR3 coding sequence is TGTGCCAGCAGCAAAACTAGGACAGGGACTAGTCAGCCCCAGCATTTT. It codes for CASSKTRTGTSQPQHF.

The chain uses TRBV15 and TRBJ2-7, with D possibly matching TRBD1 (6 bases). The CDR3 runs to 16 residues. V shed 1 base and J shed 3 bases, with 16 bases lying between them. The V gene's germline CDR1 is LNHNV and CDR2 YYDKDF (reference sequence). The CDR3 here is CATSRARDTKYYEQYF. The DNA of the CDR3 is TGTGCCACCAGCAGAGCCCGGGACACAAAATACTACGAGCAGTACTTC.

This rearrangement joins TRBV19 to TRBJ2-7, with a possible D match to TRBD1 (6 bases). The CDR3 sequence is 15 residues long. CDR1 and CDR2 (germline): LNHDA, SQIVND (reference sequence). V lost 5 bases and J 1 base, leaving 15 bases between the germline ends. The CDR3 loop reads CASSVFGGRSYEQYF. The CDR3 DNA reads TGTGCCAGTAGTGTGTTTGGGGGCAGGTCCTACGAGCAGTACTTC.

The V call is TRBV30, the J call TRBJ2-3; D not certain. Germline values: CDR1 GTSNPN, CDR2 SVGIG (reference sequence). V gave up 2 bases and J gave up 1 base, with 10 bases separating them. The CDR3 runs to 14 residues. The CDR3 sequence is CAWSRSLGTDTQYF. The CDR3 DNA reads TGTGCCTGGAGTCGGAGTTTAGGCACAGATACGCAGTATTTT.

Note on this clone: The final CDR3 position lacks the conserved phenylalanine or tryptophan, pointing to a likely read error. The limits of the CDR3 on the DNA are not certain, so only TCRdb's listed CDR3 is given. The chain recombines TRBV3-1 (or the pseudogene TRBV3-2) with TRBJ2-7; the table's D call of TRBD1 was not tested on the DNA. The CDR3 length equals 9 residues, ends included. Looked up from germline, CDR1 is LGHDT and CDR2 is YNNKEL (reference sequence). The chain's CDR3 is CASSPGTLH.

The V call is TRBV2, the J call TRBJ1-4, with 7 nucleotides matching TRBD1. Trimming at V came to 4 bases and at J to 3 bases, leaving 5 bases not matched to a gene. This CDR3 comprises 15 residues. Germline-derived CDR1 and CDR2 are SNHLY and FYNNEI. CDR3 in amino acids: CASSVFRGANEKLFF. The CDR3 DNA sequence: TGTGCCAGCAGTGTTTTCAGGGGGGCTAATGAAAAACTGTTTTTT.

CDR3 residues: CASSRGGRQAQYF. For the CDR3, the DNA is TGTGCCAGCAGCAGAGGTGGCCGTCAGGCACAGTACTTC. This chain connects TRBV5-6 to TRBJ2-7; D gene uncertain. Germline V gene sequence: CDR1 SGHDT, CDR2 YYEEEE. V shed 4 bases and J shed 10 bases, with 18 bases lying between them. The CDR3 sequence is 13 residues long.

The chain couples TRBV7-9 to TRBJ2-7; 8 bases fit TRBD1. The germline V gene encodes CDR1 SEHNR and CDR2 FQNEAQ (reference sequence). The CDR3 has 13 residues. Trimming took 11 bases from V and 1 from J; bases not matched to a gene: 7. CDR3 sequence: CAGATGASYEQYF. CDR3 in DNA: TGTGCCGGGGCGACAGGGGCATCCTACGAGCAGTACTTC.

This clone was counted a single time. J is TRBJ1-2 and V is TRBV6-6; the match to TRBD1 covers 9 bases. V lost 5 bases, J lost 7 bases, and 8 bases stayed unmatched. The CDR3 spans 14 residues. The V gene's germline CDR1 is MNHNY and CDR2 SVGAGI (reference sequence). CDR3 bases: TGTGCCAGCAGTGGCGAGGGACAGGGTCCTGGCTACACCTTC. Its protein is CASSGEGQGPGYTF.

The CDR3 DNA is TGTGCCAGCAGTTCGTCCGGGACAGGGATCTACGAGCAGTACTTC. It is translated as CASSSSGTGIYEQYF. The chain links TRBV28 to TRBJ2-7, with 9 bases fitting TRBD1. The CDR3 loop spans 15 amino acids. The germline CDR1 and CDR2 sequences are MDHEN and SYDVKM. The V gene end was trimmed by 4 bases and the J gene end by 3 bases; junction bases not matched to a gene: 7.

The gene calls are TRBV5-5 and TRBJ2-2; D is undetermined. Looked up from germline, CDR1 is SGHKS and CDR2 is YYEKEE (reference sequence). Trimming pared 1 base from V and 6 bases from J, leaving 19 bases between. This CDR3 has 17 residues. CDR3 loop: CASSLNLAYVRAGELFF. The CDR3 coding sequence is TGTGCCAGCAGCTTGAATTTGGCATATGTCAGAGCCGGGGAGCTGTTTTTT. Together with reference TRBV5-5 and TRBJ2-2, the CDR3 gives the full variable domain: DAGVTQSPTHLIKTRGQQVTLRCSPISGHKSVSWYQQVLGQGPQFIFQYYEKEERGRGNFPDRFSARQFPNYSSELNVNALLLGDSALYLCASSLNLAYVRAGELFFGEGSRLTVL.

The genes are TRBV28 and TRBJ1-6; no clear D. The CDR3 is made up of 12 amino acids. The V end was cut by 4 bases, the J end by 8 bases, with 6 bases between. Germline V lookup: CDR1 MDHEN, CDR2 SYDVKM. The CDR3 bases are TGTGCCAGCAGTTCCGTTTATTCACCCCTCCACTTT. Its translation is CASSSVYSPLHF. Drawing the rest from reference TRBV28 and TRBJ1-6, the complete variable domain is DVKVTQSSRYLVKRTGEKVFLECVQDMDHENMFWYRQDPGLGLRLIYFSYDVKMKEKGDIPEGYSVSREKKERFSLILESASTNQTSMYLCASSSVYSPLHFGNGTRLTVT.

The chain combines TRBV30 with TRBJ2-4; no reliable D call. CDR3 length equals 15 residues. Trimming left V 0 bases short and J 0 bases short, with 9 bases between. From germline, CDR1 is GTSNPN and CDR2 SVGIG (reference sequence). The CDR3 coding sequence is TGTGCCTGGAGTGTGCGTGGTTTAGCCAAAAACATTCAGTACTTC. This sequence encodes CAWSVRGLAKNIQYF.

The count of this clone is one. This chain links TRBV11-3 with TRBJ2-1, with 8 bases that match TRBD2. V lost 4 bases to trimming and J lost 10 bases; unmatched junction nucleotides: 6. The CDR3 has 13 residues. The germline V gene has CDR1 SGHNT and CDR2 YENEEA. CDR3 sequence reads: CASSWTSIGEQFF. The CDR3 DNA is TGTGCCAGCAGCTGGACTAGCATAGGCGAGCAGTTCTTC.

This chain links TRBV7-8 with TRBJ2-1, with 11 bases matching TRBD2. Unmatched junction bases numbered 8, after V lost 7 bases and J lost 3 bases. The CDR3 runs 16 residues. Germline loops: CDR1 SGHVS, CDR2 FQNEAQ. CDR3 sequence: CASTPPGLAGYNEQFF. The CDR3 DNA reads TGTGCCAGCACCCCGCCAGGACTAGCGGGCTACAATGAGCAGTTCTTC.

The chain recombines TRBV15 with TRBJ2-1; 8 nucleotides align to TRBD2. V lost 1 base to trimming and J lost 8 bases; unmatched junction nucleotides: 16. CDR3 length: 18 amino acids. Germline CDR1 is LNHNV and CDR2 is YYDKDF (reference sequence). The CDR3 nucleotides are TGTGCCACCAGCAGAGTGGCCCGGGCTAGCGGGCTCAAATATGAGCAGTTCTTC. Amino acids: CATSRVARASGLKYEQFF.

V gene TRBV12-5 combines with J gene TRBJ2-1, with D perhaps matching TRBD1 or TRBD2 (5 bases each). Germline loops: CDR1 LGHNT, CDR2 FRNRAP. This CDR3 has 15 amino acids. Trimming took off 5 bases at V and 0 bases at J, with 11 bases between the two ends. The CDR3 sequence: CASGAAGTSYNEQFF. In nucleotides, the CDR3 is TGTGCTAGTGGTGCCGCCGGGACCTCCTACAATGAGCAGTTCTTC. The whole variable domain, remainder taken from reference TRBV12-5 and TRBJ2-1, is DARVTQTPRHKVTEMGQEVTMRCQPILGHNTVFWYRQTMMQGLELLAYFRNRAPLDDSGMPKDRFSAEMPDATLATLKIQPSEPRDSAVYFCASGAAGTSYNEQFFGPGTRLTVL.

Turning to this clone: The sample contains more than one DNA sequence encoding this CDR3. This chain uses TRBV4-1 with TRBJ1-5; D possibly corresponds to TRBD1 (6 bases). CDR1 MGHRA and CDR2 YSYEKL come from the germline V gene. CDR3 length: 15 amino acids. V lost 0 bases and J 1 base, leaving 7 bases between the germline ends. The CDR3 sequence: CASSQDTGSNQPQHF. CDR3 nucleotides: TGCGCCAGCAGCCAAGACACAGGGAGCAATCAGCCCCAGCATTTT.

This chain uses TRBV5-1 with TRBJ1-1, with D perhaps TRBD1 (5 bases). Germline CDR1 reads SGHRS; CDR2 reads YFSETQ. The germline V and J ends were trimmed by 2 bases and 5 bases, with 10 bases remaining between them. The CDR3 spans 13 residues. The DNA of the CDR3 is TGCGCCAGCAGCTTCGGGGGGGAGACTGAAGCTTTCTTT. Its translation is CASSFGGETEAFF. Using reference TRBV5-1 and TRBJ1-1 for the parts outside the CDR3, the full variable domain is KAGVTQTPRYLIKTRGQQVTLSCSPISGHRSVSWYQQTPGQGLQFLFEYFSETQRNKGNFPGRFSGRQFSNSRSEMNVSTLELGDSALYLCASSFGGETEAFFGQGTRLTVV.

The gene calls are TRBV4-2 and TRBJ2-1, with D uncertain. The CDR3 consists of 16 residues. The germline V gene has CDR1 LGHNA and CDR2 YNFKEQ. V shed 0 bases and J shed 6 bases, with 15 bases lying between them. Here the CDR3 reads CASSQDVLSSGNEQFF. The CDR3 region has the DNA TGTGCCAGCAGCCAAGATGTCCTTAGCTCCGGCAATGAGCAGTTCTTC.